Listed below are T cell receptor beta chains from one sample, sequenced in a study of blood T cell repertoires in COVID-19. Profiling relied on immunoSEQ multiplex PCR, and the TCRdb table lists in-frame clones only, not all of them. The sample shows fewer than 350,000 clones, roughly 85% of them seen only once. The sequenced sample was PBMCs or T cells enriched from blood (not recorded which). These receptors all come from a woman under 40 who had been exposed to COVID-19. The CDR3 runs from the conserved cysteine through the conserved F or W. The order of the fields is V gene, CDR3 protein.

v_gene: TRBV27
CDR3aa: CASSLVGLAGDEQFF

v_gene: TRBV7-2
CDR3aa: CASSFGTGGVYEQYF

v_gene: TRBV19
CDR3aa: CASSIGGDRGLEEQFF

v_gene: TRBV28
CDR3aa: CASSLYEGVAFF

v_gene: TRBV24-1
CDR3aa: CATSDRQGEDQPQHF

v_gene: TRBV2
CDR3aa: CASSQFVETQYF

v_gene: TRBV5-4
CDR3aa: CASSTPGQAYEQYF

v_gene: TRBV7-2
CDR3aa: CASSLQANTEAFF

v_gene: TRBV28
CDR3aa: CASSSTETAFATNEKLFF

v_gene: TRBV6-5
CDR3aa: CATTAGQNTGELFF

v_gene: TRBV4-1
CDR3aa: CASSQAPTSAGYTF

v_gene: TRBV5-1
CDR3aa: CASSLSVNTEAFF

v_gene: TRBV7-2
CDR3aa: CASSLMWLATTYEQYF

v_gene: TRBV25-1
CDR3aa: CASSDSAGLTEAFF

v_gene: TRBV11-2
CDR3aa: CASSLERGSYNEQFF

v_gene: TRBV5-1
CDR3aa: CASSLAQVLETQYF

v_gene: TRBV2
CDR3aa: CASSDFGGSYEQYF

v_gene: TRBV5-1
CDR3aa: CASSLRDPNTGELFF

v_gene: TRBV5-4
CDR3aa: CASSSGLAGETQYF

v_gene: TRBV19
CDR3aa: CASSTSTGVGEKLFF

v_gene: TRBV14
CDR3aa: CASSQWGSGRFQETQYF

v_gene: TRBV5-1
CDR3aa: CASSLQTSLQETQYF

v_gene: TRBV28
CDR3aa: CASSLSRDRGSNEQFF

v_gene: TRBV9
CDR3aa: CASSQDSGIDTQYF

v_gene: TRBV6-2/TRBV6-3
CDR3aa: CASSYLAASPTDTQYF

v_gene: TRBV30
CDR3aa: CAGDRQGNYGYTF

v_gene: TRBV7-9
CDR3aa: CASSLARDYGYTF

v_gene: TRBV4-1
CDR3aa: CASSQLPGAGLYGYTF

v_gene: TRBV3-1/TRBV3-2
CDR3aa: CASSQGKGAGATNEKLFF

v_gene: TRBV7-9
CDR3aa: CASSPGTGDHQPQHF

v_gene: TRBV7-9
CDR3aa: CASSPDRLYGYTF

v_gene: TRBV7-2
CDR3aa: CASSSQGAPAYEQYF

v_gene: TRBV11-2
CDR3aa: CASSFTGGTEAFF

v_gene: TRBV10-2
CDR3aa: CASSDYRGGPEAFF

v_gene: TRBV21-1
CDR3aa: CASSKEEKGGNRARLPPGELFF

v_gene: TRBV5-8
CDR3aa: CASSVDLAGGFYEQYF

v_gene: TRBV11-2
CDR3aa: CASTRTGGTYEQYF

v_gene: TRBV7-3
CDR3aa: CASSQERQETQYF

v_gene: TRBV2
CDR3aa: CASRDYQQREQFF

v_gene: TRBV18
CDR3aa: CASSPAHRPEKGYTF

v_gene: TRBV5-5
CDR3aa: CASSLPPGNTEAFF

v_gene: TRBV14
CDR3aa: CASSQVLGASEQFF

v_gene: TRBV3-1/TRBV3-2
CDR3aa: CASSQEGASGTDTQYF

v_gene: TRBV3-1/TRBV3-2
CDR3aa: CASSSFTGTYGYTF

v_gene: TRBV30
CDR3aa: CAWTQDRGHEKLFF

v_gene: TRBV6-5
CDR3aa: CASSYSEVTTGAEAFF

v_gene: TRBV30
CDR3aa: CAWRSMNTEAFF

v_gene: TRBV2
CDR3aa: CASSNSQGNTIYF

v_gene: TRBV12-3/TRBV12-4
CDR3aa: CASSFTSSYEQYF

v_gene: TRBV28
CDR3aa: CASAPPNPSTDTQYF

v_gene: TRBV29-1
CDR3aa: CSAESGTGDNSPLHF

v_gene: TRBV5-1
CDR3aa: CASSSSIPGTGEVHEQYF

v_gene: TRBV27
CDR3aa: CASSQTPSGAGNTIYF

v_gene: TRBV27
CDR3aa: CASSANSLGLFTDTQYF

v_gene: TRBV27
CDR3aa: CASGTTSGETQYF

v_gene: TRBV7-9
CDR3aa: CASSRDSTGEQFF

v_gene: TRBV7-9
CDR3aa: CASSLARGNTEAFF

v_gene: TRBV18
CDR3aa: CASSLGTAYYEQYF

v_gene: TRBV5-5
CDR3aa: CASSLDTGELFF